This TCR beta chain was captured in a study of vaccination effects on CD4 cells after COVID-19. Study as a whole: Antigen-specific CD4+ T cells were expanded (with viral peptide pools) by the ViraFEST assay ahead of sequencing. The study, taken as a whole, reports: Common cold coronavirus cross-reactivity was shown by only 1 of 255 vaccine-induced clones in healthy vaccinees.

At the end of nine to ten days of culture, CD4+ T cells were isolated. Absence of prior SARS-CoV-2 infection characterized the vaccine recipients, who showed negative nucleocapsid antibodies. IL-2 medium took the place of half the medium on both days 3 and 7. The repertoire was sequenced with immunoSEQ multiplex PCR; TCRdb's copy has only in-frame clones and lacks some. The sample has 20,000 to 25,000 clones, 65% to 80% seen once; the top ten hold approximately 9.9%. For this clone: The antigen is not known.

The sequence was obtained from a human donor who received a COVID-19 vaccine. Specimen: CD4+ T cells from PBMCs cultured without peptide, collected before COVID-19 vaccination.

Here the CDR3 DNA reads TGTGCCAGCAGCCCCGGGACAGGGTATGGCTACACCTTC. This translates into CASSPGTGYGYTF. The genes are TRBV2 and TRBJ1-2, with 9 bases fitting TRBD1. The CDR3 loop spans 13 amino acids. V shed 6 bases, J shed 5 bases, and the junction held 4 bases outside the gene matches. CDR1 and CDR2 (germline): SNHLY, FYNNEI.